This T cell receptor beta chain was observed in a study of blood T cell repertoires in COVID-19. On the study more broadly: T cells, B-cell-depleted T cells, or PBMCs provided the cDNA or gDNA that served as material.

Study processing details: Reference gene primer amplification in the assay estimated nucleated cell counts. Sequenced by immunoSEQ multiplex PCR; TCRdb stores in-frame clones only, minus some. The V and J calls and the clone size are those of that table, but D and trimming were determined from the DNA. The sample lists roughly 54,000 clones, around 88% occurring once. The TCR sequence derives from a woman between 55 and 75 years old with acute or convalescent COVID-19. The material sequenced was peripheral blood.

In DNA, the CDR3 is TGTGCCAGCAGTTTAGGGCTACGGGCAGGGGGGACCGGGGAGCTGTTTTTT. As protein: CASSLGLRAGGTGELFF. This chain uses TRBV27 with TRBJ2-2; possibly TRBD1 for D (7 bases). This CDR3 is 17 amino acids long. Germline V gene data show CDR1 as MNHEY and CDR2 as SMNVEV (reference sequence). Trimming pared 2 bases from V and 5 bases from J, leaving 18 bases between.